This T cell receptor (beta chain) was obtained from a study of T cell changes during pregnancy in multiple sclerosis. Generated by immunoSEQ multiplex PCR, the TCRdb table keeps only in-frame clones and is missing some. Of about 49,000 clones in the sample, 90% were seen once. J gave up 3 bases and V 5 bases, and 4 bases lay outside the gene matches. The germline CDR1 and CDR2 sequences are KGHSH and LQKENI. The CDR3 extends over 13 amino acids. The sequence derives from a female donor in good health, enrolled as a control in a pregnancy study. The V call is TRBV18, the J call TRBJ2-7, with 7 bases lining up with TRBD1. The source was peripheral blood, collected after pregnancy. The CDR3 DNA reads TGTGCCAGCTCAAAGACAGGGATCTACGAGCAGTACTTC. The encoded protein is CASSKTGIYEQYF.